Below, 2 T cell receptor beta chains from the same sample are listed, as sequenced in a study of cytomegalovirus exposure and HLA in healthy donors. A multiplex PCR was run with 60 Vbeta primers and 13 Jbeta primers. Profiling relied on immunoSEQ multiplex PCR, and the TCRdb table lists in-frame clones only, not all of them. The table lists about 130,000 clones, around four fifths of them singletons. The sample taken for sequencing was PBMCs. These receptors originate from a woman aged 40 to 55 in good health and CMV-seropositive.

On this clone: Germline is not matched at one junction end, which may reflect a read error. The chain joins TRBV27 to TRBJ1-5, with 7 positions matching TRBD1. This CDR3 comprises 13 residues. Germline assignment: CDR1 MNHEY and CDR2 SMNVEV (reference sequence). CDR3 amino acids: CASSPGQYQTQHF. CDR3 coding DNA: TGTGCCAGCAGTCCGGGACAGTATCAGACCCAGCATTTT.

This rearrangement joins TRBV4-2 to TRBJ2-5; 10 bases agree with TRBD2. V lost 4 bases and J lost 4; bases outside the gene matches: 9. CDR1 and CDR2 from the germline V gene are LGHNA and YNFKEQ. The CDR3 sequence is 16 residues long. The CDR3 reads CASSPSGSTTSETQYF. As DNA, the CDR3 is TGTGCCAGCAGCCCTAGCGGGAGCACGACTTCAGAGACCCAGTACTTC.